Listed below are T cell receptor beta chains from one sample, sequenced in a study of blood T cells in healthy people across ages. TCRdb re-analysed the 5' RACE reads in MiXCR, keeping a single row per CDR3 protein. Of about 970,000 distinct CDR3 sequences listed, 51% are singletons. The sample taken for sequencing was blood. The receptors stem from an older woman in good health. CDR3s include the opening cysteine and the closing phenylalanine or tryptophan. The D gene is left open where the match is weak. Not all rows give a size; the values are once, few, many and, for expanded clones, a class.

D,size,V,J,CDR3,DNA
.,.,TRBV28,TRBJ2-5,CATVGVQETQYF,TGTGCCACCGTCGGAGTTCAAGAGACCCAGTACTTC
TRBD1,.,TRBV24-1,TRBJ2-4,CATRTPGQSSYIAKNIQYF,TGTGCCACCAGGACCCCGGGACAGAGTAGTTATATAGCCAAAAACATTCAGTACTTC
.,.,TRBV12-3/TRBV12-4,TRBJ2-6,CASKQGYLSGANVLTF,TGTGCCAGCAAGCAGGGATATTTATCTGGGGCCAACGTCCTGACTTTC
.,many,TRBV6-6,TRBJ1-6,CASSSNPGTVNSPLHF,TGTGCCAGCAGTTCGAACCCCGGGACGGTTAATTCACCCCTCCACTTT
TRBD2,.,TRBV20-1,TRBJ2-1,CSARSRDRSSGSDENEQFF,TGCAGTGCTAGATCTCGAGACAGGTCTAGCGGGAGTGATGAGAATGAGCAGTTCTTC
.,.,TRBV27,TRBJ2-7,CASSLQKPLGGRPYEQYF,TGTGCCAGCAGTTTACAAAAGCCCCTAGGGGGGCGTCCCTACGAGCAGTACTTC
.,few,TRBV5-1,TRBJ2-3,CASSPHKSGNTDTQYF,TGCGCCAGCAGCCCGCACAAGAGCGGAAACACAGATACGCAGTATTTT
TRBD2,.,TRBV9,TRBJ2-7,CASSVRLAGVGEQYF,TGTGCCAGCAGCGTGAGACTAGCGGGAGTTGGGGAGCAGTACTTC
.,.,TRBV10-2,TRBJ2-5,CASSPEKETQYF,TGCGCCAGCAGCCCCGAGAAAGAGACCCAGTACTTC
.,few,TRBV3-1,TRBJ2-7,CASSQVSDSFYEQYF,TGTGCCAGCAGCCAAGTGTCGGACAGCTTCTACGAGCAGTACTTC
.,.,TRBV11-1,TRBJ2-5,CASSFLGGEWETQYF,TGTGCCAGCAGCTTTCTTGGTGGGGAGTGGGAGACCCAGTACTTC
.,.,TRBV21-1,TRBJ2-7,CASSKARTGGQRYEQYF,TGTGCCAGCAGCAAAGCTAGGACAGGGGGACAGCGCTACGAGCAGTACTTC
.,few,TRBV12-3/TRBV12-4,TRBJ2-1,CASDQSRYGTVEQFF,TGTGCCAGCGACCAGTCGCGGTACGGTACGGTTGAGCAGTTCTTC
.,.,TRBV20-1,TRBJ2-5,CSAHNLAGKKGTQYF,TGCAGTGCTCACAACTTGGCGGGAAAGAAGGGGACCCAGTACTTC
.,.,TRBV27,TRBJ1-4,CASSLDLGNEKLFF,TGTGCCAGCAGTTTGGACCTGGGTAATGAAAAACTGTTTTTT
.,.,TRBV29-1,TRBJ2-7,CSGGESYYEQYF,TGCAGCGGGGGGGAGAGCTACTACGAGCAGTACTTC
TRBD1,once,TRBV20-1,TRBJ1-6,CSASRDSPNSPLHF,TGCAGTGCTAGTCGGGACAGTCCTAATTCACCCCTCCACTTT
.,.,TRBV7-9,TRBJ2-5,CASSHWGGRALHKRPQYF,TGTGCCAGCAGCCATTGGGGGGGGCGAGCACTTCACAAGAGACCCCAGTACTTC
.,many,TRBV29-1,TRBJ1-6,CSAMSDGGSPLHF,TGCAGCGCTATGTCGGACGGGGGATCACCCCTCCACTTT
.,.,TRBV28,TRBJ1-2,CASSFPYGYTF,TGTGCCAGCAGTTTTCCCTATGGCTACACCTTC
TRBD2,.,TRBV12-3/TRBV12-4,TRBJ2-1,CASSPQLAGSLTEQFF,TGTGCCAGCAGCCCCCAGCTAGCGGGAAGTTTGACTGAGCAGTTCTTC
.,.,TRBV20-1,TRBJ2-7,CSATSGYPYEQYF,TGCAGTGCCACCTCAGGATATCCCTACGAGCAGTACTTC
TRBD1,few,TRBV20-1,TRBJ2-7,CSATPKTGITYEQYF,TGCAGTGCTACACCCAAGACAGGGATCACCTACGAGCAGTACTTC
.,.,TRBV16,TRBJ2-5,CASSPRIGRETQYF,TGTGCCAGCAGCCCCCGCATAGGGCGAGAGACCCAGTACTTC
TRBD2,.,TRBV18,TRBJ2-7,CASSSVAGGGDEQYF,TGTGCCAGCTCAAGCGTAGCGGGAGGAGGTGACGAGCAGTACTTC
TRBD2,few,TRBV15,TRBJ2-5,CATSRVVVAGVQETQYF,TGTGCCACCAGCAGAGTCGTCGTAGCGGGAGTCCAAGAGACCCAGTACTTC
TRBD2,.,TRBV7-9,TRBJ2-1,CASSSTGLAGRHNEQFF,TGTGCCAGCAGCTCAACGGGCTTAGCGGGAAGACACAATGAGCAGTTCTTC
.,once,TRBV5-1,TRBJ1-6,CASSLLPGGDTNSPLHF,TGCGCCAGCAGCTTGTTGCCGGGGGGGGACACCAATTCACCCCTCCACTTT
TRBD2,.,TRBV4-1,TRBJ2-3,CASSLPSGSSTDTQYF,TGCGCCAGCAGCCTGCCTAGCGGCTCTAGCACAGATACGCAGTATTTT
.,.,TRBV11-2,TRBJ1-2,CASSLEGGGYGYTF,TGTGCCAGCAGCTTAGAGGGGGGCGGCTATGGCTACACCTTC
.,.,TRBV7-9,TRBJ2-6,CASSLLSYSGANVLTF,TGTGCCAGCAGCTTATTATCCTACTCTGGGGCCAACGTCCTGACTTTC
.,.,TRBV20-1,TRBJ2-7,CSARDRVGNYYEQYF,TGCAGTGCTAGAGATCGGGTAGGAAACTACTACGAGCAGTACTTC
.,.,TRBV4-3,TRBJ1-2,CASSPRTAYGYTF,TGCGCCAGCAGCCCCAGGACAGCCTATGGCTACACCTTC
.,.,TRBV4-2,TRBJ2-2,CASSHSAANTGELFF,TGTGCCAGCAGCCATAGCGCCGCGAACACCGGGGAGCTGTTTTTT
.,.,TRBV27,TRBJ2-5,CASSPGAGTQETQYF,TGTGCCAGCAGTCCAGGGGCGGGCACCCAAGAGACCCAGTACTTC
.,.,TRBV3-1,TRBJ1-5,CASSQGRDGDQPQHF,TGTGCCAGCAGCCAAGGCCGGGACGGAGATCAGCCCCAGCATTTT
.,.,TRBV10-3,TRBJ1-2,CAISESTAYGYTF,TGTGCCATCAGTGAGTCGACCGCGTATGGCTACACCTTC